There are a few counts of the clone carrying this T cell receptor beta chain. TCRdb fed the 5' RACE reads into MiXCR, producing one record per CDR3 protein. The data hold 550,000 to 600,000 distinct CDR3 sequences, with less than 25% observed a single time. This entry is derived from a study of T-cell memory formation after mild COVID-19. Study-level information: Clustering of TCRs was largely donor specific.

CDR3 length: 16 amino acids. V lost 3 bases to trimming and J lost 2 bases; unmatched junction nucleotides: 8. Germline-derived CDR1 and CDR2 are SEHNR and FQNEAQ (reference sequence). The receptor was derived from an adult woman who had mild COVID-19 (a few samples of this study predate the infection). Cell type and time point are not known. Sequencing was carried out using PBMCs or a T cell subset sorted from them (not recorded which). This chain uses TRBV7-9 with TRBJ2-7, with 9 bases fitting TRBD1. CDR3 nucleotide sequence: TGTGCCAGCAGCTTTCCGGGACAGGGCCTCGCCTACGAGCAGTACTTC. It yields the protein CASSFPGQGLAYEQYF. Using reference TRBV7-9 and TRBJ2-7 for the parts outside the CDR3, the full variable domain is DTGVSQNPRHKITKRGQNVTFRCDPISEHNRLYWYRQTLGQGPEFLTYFQNEAQLEKSRLLSDRFSAERPKGSFSTLEIQRTEQGDSAMYLCASSFPGQGLAYEQYFGPGTRLTVT.